This TCR beta chain was observed in a study of regulatory T cells in long-lasting Graves disease. Time point reported: newly diagnosed GD, antithyroid drugs for less than 3 months. Extracted PBMC RNA gave rise to the TCR library. In Xi'an, China, an endocrinology department was the source of patients. With EDTA tubes as the receptacles, nine milliliters of peripheral blood were drawn. V was trimmed by 0 bases and J by 5 bases, leaving 15 bases between them. CDR1 and CDR2 from the germline V gene are SGHRS and YFSETQ. The CDR3 is made up of 15 amino acids. Library construction for TCR beta used iRepertoire HTBI primers and Arm-PCR of CDR3 regions. In TCRdb, the multiplex PCR reads were re-called with MiXCR into one record per CDR3 protein. The profile covers around 330,000 distinct CDR3 sequences, with 18% appearing a single time and about 38% taken by the ten largest.

The material was peripheral blood mononuclear cells (PBMCs), obtained at new diagnosis, from a patient treated with antithyroid drugs. The receptor was isolated from a female donor with Graves disease. This sequence joins TRBV5-1 and TRBJ2-7; D perhaps matches TRBD1 (5 bases). The CDR3 loop is CASSLEGTGSHEQYF. The CDR3 region has the DNA TGCGCCAGCAGCTTGGAGGGAACAGGATCCCACGAGCAGTACTTC.